This TCR beta chain was captured in a study of blood T cell repertoires in COVID-19 (dated by TCRdb to the early 2020s). Concerning the study at large: The collaborator samples originated in the United States, Italy and Spain and spanned the acute and convalescent phases of COVID-19. Sample metadata almost always included a de-identified subject ID, COVID-19 status, age in years and sex. Where available, HLA class I and class II types were obtained from metadata supplied by the sample provider rather than from assay-based typing. Samples were obtained from the ongoing ImmuneRACE study (first 160 participants) and from about 1,300 subjects provided by 6 global collaborators. The repertoires were made available in a free public database intended to serve as a resource for research on the immune response to SARS-CoV-2. The prospective study material was composed of cDNA or gDNA derived from T cells, B-cell-depleted T cells, or PBMCs. The dataset comprised deeply sampled blood TCRbeta repertoires from subjects exposed to, actively infected with, or recovered from COVID-19.

TCRbeta CDR3 regions were amplified from genomic DNA using the immunoSEQ Assay, a bias-controlled multiplex PCR. The original pipeline was this. Nucleated cell counts per sample were estimated from amplification of reference gene primers within the assay. To quantify the absolute abundance of each unique TCRbeta CDR3 rearrangement, sequence reads were collapsed and filtered. For each sample, productive Simpson clonality was calculated as the square root of Simpson's diversity index across productive rearrangements. TCRdb took over this immuneACCESS table, retaining in-frame rearrangements with V and J assigned. Such tables are incomplete; in checked studies, under half of the missing clones stem from an unresolved V gene, and the remainder is unexplained. The DNA was the basis for D and trimming; V, J and clone size are from that table. A total of approximately 400,000 clones appear in this sample, more than 75% of them only once. Clones ranked in the top ten supply 1% to 1.5% of the sample.

Turning to this clone: Its antigen remains unidentified. No per-base quality is available; no much larger clone lies one base away.

Study-wide findings and limitations: The amount of clinical and demographic metadata varied by source and participant and was provided uncurated.

The germline V and J ends show losses of 9 bases and 6 bases respectively, and no gene match explains 5 bases of the junction. From its cysteine to its phenylalanine, the CDR3 spans 12 amino acids. Only the CDR3 part of the read is kept: 36 bases, read in frame from the first base. Via the germline V gene, CDR1 is MNHEY and CDR2 SVGAGI. Participants in the prospective study were enrolled through a virtual design, were aged roughly 18 to 90 years, and lived in 24 United States geographic areas. To assign participants to cohorts, the prospective study relied on clinical history that participants themselves reported in a screening survey and a study questionnaire. For ImmuneRACE Cohort 3, a participant was defined as recovered based on two consecutive negative NP/OP PCR tests, clearance by a healthcare professional, or resolution of symptoms. In the prospective study, mobile phlebotomists collected whole blood, serum and a nasopharyngeal or oropharyngeal swab from each participant. Over a 2-month period, participants in the prospective study had the option of providing additional blood draws and questionnaires. Prospective study blood samples were shipped either frozen or at room temperature before DNA extraction.

In this chain, TRBV6-5 is recombined with TRBJ1-2, and TRBD1 aligns with 9 junction nucleotides. The receptor was derived from a man aged 25-45 years who had recovered from COVID-19. Sequencing input: PBMCs or T cells enriched from blood (not recorded which). The DNA sequence reads TGTGCCAGTCGCACAGGGGGCGATGGCTACACCTTC. Its coded protein is CASRTGGDGYTF.